This T cell receptor (beta chain) was captured in a study of radiation and T cells in renal cell carcinoma. Study-level findings and limits: Pretreatment tumor biopsies were lacking, so baseline clonotypes are unknown. From baseline, blood top tumor clonotypes peaked at 2 weeks post-radiation.

V was cut by 0 bases and J by 4 bases, with 11 bases left in between. CDR1 SGHRS and CDR2 YFSETQ come from the germline V gene. This CDR3 has 15 residues. This clone was counted a few times. Its cognate antigen is unknown. Indicated time point: baseline pretreatment blood. Documented treatment: 15 Gy SBRT to primary tumor, nephrectomy 4 weeks later. The patient's renal cell carcinoma had clear cell pathology. Produced via immunoSEQ multiplex PCR; TCRdb's table is partial and in-frame only. The data show about 95,000 clones, approximately 86% seen once. This receptor was obtained from a man aged 45-60 years with renal cell carcinoma. The chain combines TRBV5-1 with TRBJ2-1; weak D call: TRBD1 (5 bases). Material: blood, obtained from a patient whose treatment included radiotherapy and nephrectomy. As DNA, the CDR3 is TGCGCCAGCAGCTTGGGGGTAGGGGCATACAATGAGCAGTTCTTC. Translated: CASSLGVGAYNEQFF.